Listed here are 16 T cell receptor beta chains from one sample, sequenced in a study of blood T cell repertoires in COVID-19. Some clones are missing from TCRdb's copy, which holds only in-frame ones; the method was immunoSEQ multiplex PCR. This repertoire shows 340,000 or so clones, more than 70% found once; its top ten account for almost 3%. The sample comprised peripheral blood. The receptor source for this set is a man aged 30-40 years with active or convalescent COVID-19.

This chain links TRBV10-3 with TRBJ1-6, with D perhaps TRBD1 (5 bases). Trimming left V 9 bases short and J 7 bases short, with 16 bases between. The germline gives CDR1 ENHRY, CDR2 SYGVKD. The CDR3 spans 14 residues. In nucleotides, the CDR3 is TGTGCCATTCGGCGGGGGGTGGCGAATTCACCCCTCCACTTT. Its protein is CAIRRGVANSPLHF.

This rearrangement joins TRBV14 to TRBJ2-3, with 12 bases matching TRBD2. From germline, CDR1 is SGHDN and CDR2 FVKESK. V trimming: 5 bases; J trimming: 2 bases; junction bases outside the gene matches: 5. The CDR3 totals 16 residues. The CDR3 DNA follows: TGTGCCAGCAGCTATCGACTAGCGGGGGTCACAGATACGCAGTATTTT. As protein: CASSYRLAGVTDTQYF. The entire variable domain, with the rest obtained from reference TRBV14 and TRBJ2-3, is as follows: EAGVTQFPSHSVIEKGQTVTLRCDPISGHDNLYWYRRVMGKEIKFLLHFVKESKQDESGMPNNRFLAERTGGTYSTLKVQPAELEDSGVYFCASSYRLAGVTDTQYFGPGTRLTVL.

This clone has just a few counts. The chain joins TRBV6-5 to TRBJ2-2; the match to TRBD1 covers 7 bases. V was pared by 9 bases and J by 6 bases, with 1 base of the junction left unmatched. The CDR3 consists of 11 residues. Germline V gene data show CDR1 as MNHEY and CDR2 as SVGAGI. Here the CDR3 DNA reads TGTGCCAGGAGGGGGCCCGGGGAGCTGTTTTTT. Its translation is CARRGPGELFF.

The chain has TRBV12-5 and TRBJ1-1, with D uncertain. V dropped 5 bases and J dropped 8 bases, with 12 bases sitting between them. Germline CDR1 and CDR2: LGHNT and FRNRAP. The CDR3 contains 12 residues. Here the CDR3 DNA reads TGTGCTAGTGGTATCAACTCGGGGGAAGCTTTCTTT. Residues: CASGINSGEAFF.

V and J are TRBV7-9 and TRBJ2-2, with a tentative D call TRBD2 (6 bases). Germline CDR1 and CDR2: SEHNR and FQNEAQ (reference sequence). The ends were cut back, 0 bases at V and 6 bases at J, with 11 bases in the middle. CDR3 length: 15 residues. The CDR3 region has the DNA TGTGCCAGCAGCTTAGCGGGTACTAGCCCCGGGGAGCTGTTTTTT. Encoded protein: CASSLAGTSPGELFF.

The chain carries TRBV4-1 and TRBJ2-7; a possible D gene is TRBD2 (7 bases). V lost 2 bases, J lost 6 bases, and 20 bases lay in between. There are 16 residues in the CDR3. CDR1 is MGHRA, CDR2 YSYEKL, per germline. CDR3 protein: CASSQPHKGGGREQYF. The CDR3 DNA sequence: TGCGCCAGCAGCCAACCTCACAAGGGGGGGGGCCGCGAGCAGTACTTC.

The count of this clone is one. This chain joins TRBV6-5 and TRBJ2-7, with D possibly being TRBD2 (6 bases). Trimming took 7 bases from V and 2 from J, leaving 18 bases between them. CDR3 length equals 15 residues. In germline, CDR1 is MNHEY, CDR2 SVGAGI. CDR3 DNA: TGTGCCAGCAATAATAAGGGAGGAGGACCCTACGAGCAGTACTTC. Translation gives CASNNKGGGPYEQYF.

This clone was found many times. V gene TRBV12-3 or TRBV12-4 combines with J gene TRBJ2-1; tentatively, D is TRBD1 (5 bases). Trimming pared 8 bases from V and 7 bases from J, leaving 15 bases between. This CDR3 comprises 13 residues. Written as DNA, the CDR3 is TGTGCCAGCGCCGACAGCTTGGGGAATGAGCAGTTCTTC. As protein: CASADSLGNEQFF.

The chain links TRBV23-1 to TRBJ1-3; D is unresolved. TRBV23-1 is assigned to the ORF class and has an uncertain function. V was shortened by 0 bases and J by 0 bases, with 18 bases between the two germline ends. This CDR3 region has 19 residues. The DNA of the CDR3 is TGCGCCAGCAGTCAATCACGTAAAACAGCCCGCCACTCTGGAAACACCATATATTTT. This codes for CASSQSRKTARHSGNTIYF.

The V gene is TRBV9, the J gene TRBJ2-3, with 9 bases fitting TRBD1. The V gene end was trimmed by 0 bases and the J gene end by 6 bases; junction bases not matched to a gene: 2. The CDR3 contains 14 residues. Germline values: CDR1 SGDLS, CDR2 YYNGEE. CDR3 DNA sequence: TGTGCCAGCAGCGTAGGACAGGGGGGGGATACGCAGTATTTT. Encoded protein: CASSVGQGGDTQYF. Using reference TRBV9 and TRBJ2-3 for the parts outside the CDR3, the full variable domain is DSGVTQTPKHLITATGQRVTLRCSPRSGDLSVYWYQQSLDQGLQFLIQYYNGEERAKGNILERFSAQQFPDLHSELNLSSLELGDSALYFCASSVGQGGDTQYFGPGTRLTVL.

This clone was picked up a small number of times. The CDR3 loop is CASSPPVEDEQFF. The CDR3 bases are TGCGCCAGCAGCCCCCCGGTAGAGGATGAGCAGTTCTTC. The chain links TRBV5-1 to TRBJ2-1; D call uncertain. CDR3 length: 13 residues. Germline CDR1 and CDR2: SGHRS and YFSETQ. V was clipped by 4 bases and J by 8 bases, with 13 bases between them.

The table lists this clone with a count of one. This chain connects TRBV7-9 to TRBJ2-7; possible D gene TRBD1, 5 bases. Trimming pared 5 bases from V and 3 bases from J, leaving 11 bases between. Germline CDR1 reads SEHNR; CDR2 reads FQNEAQ (reference sequence). This CDR3 has 13 amino acids. CDR3: CASSSRENYEQYF. The CDR3 region has the DNA TGTGCCAGCAGCAGCAGGGAAAACTACGAGCAGTACTTC. The full variable domain, with the rest looked up from reference TRBV7-9 and TRBJ2-7, is DTGVSQNPRHKITKRGQNVTFRCDPISEHNRLYWYRQTLGQGPEFLTYFQNEAQLEKSRLLSDRFSAERPKGSFSTLEIQRTEQGDSAMYLCASSSRENYEQYFGPGTRLTVT.

The chain carries TRBV6-2 or TRBV6-3 and TRBJ1-5, with TRBD1 as a possible D gene (5 bases). Trimming took off 0 bases at V and 9 bases at J, with 15 bases between the two ends. This CDR3 spans 15 amino acids. CDR1 is MNHEY and CDR2 is SVGEGT in the germline V gene. As DNA, the CDR3 is TGTGCCAGCAGTTACTCGGGGCCACCCTCGAGGCCCCAGCATTTT. Its protein product is CASSYSGPPSRPQHF.

The V gene is TRBV20-1, the J gene TRBJ1-1; D is uncertain. This CDR3 region has 11 residues. Trimming took 2 bases from V and 8 from J, leaving 9 bases between them. Per the germline V gene, CDR1 is DFQATT and CDR2 is SNEGSKA (reference sequence). CDR3 loop: CSARPGNEAFF. CDR3 nucleotides: TGCAGTGCTAGACCCGGTAACGAAGCTTTCTTT.

This chain joins TRBV19 and TRBJ1-5; D is unclear. Germline lookup yields CDR1 LNHDA and CDR2 SQIVND (reference sequence). The length of the CDR3 is 15 residues. Between the trimmed V and J ends, which lost 1 base and 7 bases, there was a span of 14 bases. As DNA, the CDR3 is TGTGCCAGTAGTATAGGACACGGGGTAAGCCAGCCCCAGCATTTT. Amino acid sequence: CASSIGHGVSQPQHF.

Concerning this clone: Other DNA variants within this sample encode the same CDR3. This chain links TRBV30 with TRBJ1-5; tentatively, D is TRBD1 (6 bases). The CDR3 covers 14 residues. Germline CDR1 reads GTSNPN; CDR2 reads SVGIG (reference sequence). V lost 1 base to trimming and J lost 1 base, with 8 bases between them. This chain's CDR3 is CAWSGGQSNQPQHF. CDR3 coding DNA: TGTGCCTGGAGTGGGGGGCAAAGCAATCAGCCCCAGCATTTT.